This T cell receptor beta chain was sequenced in a study of blood T cell repertoires in COVID-19. Whole-study context: COVID-19 samples collected from the United States, Italy and Spain covered acute and convalescent phases. T cells, B-cell-depleted T cells, or PBMCs supplied cDNA or gDNA.

CDR1 is GTSNPN and CDR2 is SVGIG in the germline V gene (reference sequence). CDR3 size: 14 residues. V lost 0 bases to trimming and J lost 0 bases, with 8 bases between them. Authors' processing steps: Using reference gene primer amplification, nucleated cell counts were estimated. Assay: immunoSEQ multiplex PCR; the TCRdb copy retains only in-frame clones and omits some. D and trimming come from the DNA, and the V and J calls and clone size come from that table. Of 150,000 to 200,000 clones listed, approximately 79% are singletons. The sequence was obtained from a woman in her 70s with acute or convalescent COVID-19. The sequencing sample was made of peripheral blood. The V and J genes are TRBV30 and TRBJ1-1; no clear D. The CDR3 spells CAWSVPGMNTEAFF. Here the CDR3 DNA reads TGTGCCTGGAGTGTTCCCGGGATGAACACTGAAGCTTTCTTT.